This T cell receptor (beta chain) is from a study of shared T cell receptors in the human thymus (dated by TCRdb to the early 2020s). General notes on the study: The study examined how self-reactive, shared T-cell receptor alpha chains are generated in the human thymus.

Receptors were amplified or captured by the immunoSEQ multiplex PCR assay. The table was pulled from immuneACCESS by TCRdb, which kept in-frame rearrangements only. Such tables lose some clones; where checked, under half of the loss comes from unresolved V genes, and the rest has no known cause. Here the sample has under 700,000 clones; roughly 74% occur a single time. The top ten constitute about 0.012% of the sample. A remark on this clone: Its antigen specificity is not known. The sample holds no much larger clone one base away, and base qualities are not on file.

The same sample was also used in a study of human thymus T cells. Reported in the second study: The donors were immunologically healthy infants in Finland who had open corrective cardiac surgery for congenital heart defects. Thymus tissue was collected as surgical resects that were removed during corrective cardiac surgery. Usage of V and J gene segments appeared to be biased in both the thymic and the peripheral blood repertoires. The related research found that thymic TCR repertoires overlapped highly between unrelated individuals. The study described the TCR alpha and beta repertoires in under ten infant thymus samples and a few matching peripheral blood samples. The cohort included more than 5 male and a couple of female infants, with donor ages spanning 7 to 244 days. Thymocytes were released mechanically from tissue and stored at -70 °C as pellets of roughly 9.5-31 million cells. A QIAsymphony instrument was used to extract genomic DNA from the frozen cell pellets. The immunoSEQ multiplex PCR assay was used to amplify the TCRB and TCRAD loci from a standardized quantity of quality-controlled genomic DNA. The amplicons covered the V(D)J region and were long enough to include the CDR3 and to identify the V and J genes. The amplicons were sequenced on an Illumina platform via the commercial immunoSEQ service. Primer bias and sequencing errors were corrected as previously described, and TCRAD and TCRB definitions were based on the IMGT database. The repertoires were analysed using immunoSEQ Analyzer 3.0 and VDJTools for basic statistics, V/J segment usage, diversity estimates, rarefaction and pairwise overlap. Chao1, ChaoE, Efron-Thisted, Shannon and inverse Simpson indices were used to estimate diversity, which was also estimated on datasets down-sampled to the smallest sample. For repertoire overlap, CDR3 nucleotide sequence, V gene and J gene had to match strictly, and clustering was done by Jaccard-based multidimensional scaling. On average, thymus samples gave around 880,000 unique TCRB clonotypes, whereas blood samples gave roughly 86,000.

This clonotype was sampled from a boy under two years old with a congenital heart defect. Donor details come from another sample of the same person, matched by shared clones. Input material: thymocytes.

DNA sequence: TGTGCCAGTAGTATACGAATCCCGGGACTAGCGGGAGAGAGAGCTCCTAGCTCCTACAATGAGCAGTTCTTC. Translated, this gives CASSIRIPGLAGERAPSSYNEQFF. The chain links TRBV19 with TRBJ2-1; TRBD2 agrees with 14 junctional bases. Taken from the germline V gene (reference sequence), the CDR1 and CDR2 loops are LNHDA and SQIVND. The CDR3 numbers 24 residues from cysteine through phenylalanine. Only the CDR3 region is kept as DNA, spanning 72 bases read in frame from base 1. Trimming leaves V shorter by 2 bases and J shorter by 0 bases, with the junction holding 21 bases beyond the gene matches.